This passage covers 27 T cell receptor beta chains from one sample sequenced in a study of T cell repertoires in cytomegalovirus infection. MiXCR, run by TCRdb on the reads, gives a single entry per CDR3 protein. The sample yields fewer than 200,000 distinct CDR3 sequences, about 15% seen once. Sequences were obtained from PBMCs. The receptors were gathered from a human donor in good health (CMV status not recorded). Some clones in this sample may be carry-over from other donors' samples.

This clonotype turned up a few times. The V call is TRBV12-3 or TRBV12-4, the J call TRBJ1-1, with no clear D. Trimming stripped 6 bases from V and 0 bases from J, with 14 bases between. The CDR3 sequence is 15 residues long. The CDR3 spells CASSPRMGLNTEAFF. The DNA for the CDR3 is TGTGCCAGCAGCCCAAGGATGGGCCTGAACACTGAAGCTTTCTTT.

The CDR3 sequence: CASSSRTEATNEKLFF. DNA of the CDR3: TGTGCCAGCAGTTCCAGGACAGAAGCAACTAATGAAAAACTGTTTTTT. This chain links TRBV28 with TRBJ1-4; D might be TRBD1 (6 bases). The CDR3 is made up of 16 amino acids. Germline assignment: CDR1 MDHEN and CDR2 SYDVKM. V dropped 4 bases and J dropped 0 bases, with 12 bases sitting between them.

This chain links TRBV12-3 or TRBV12-4 with TRBJ1-1; 7 bases align to TRBD1. The CDR3 totals 13 residues. V shed 5 bases, J shed 3 bases, and the junction held 3 bases outside the gene matches. CDR3 DNA: TGTGCCAGCAGTAGACAGGGTTACACTGAAGCTTTCTTT. Its translation: CASSRQGYTEAFF.

At least ten counts were recorded for this clonotype. V usage is TRBV12-3 or TRBV12-4 and J usage is TRBJ1-6; D is ambiguous. This CDR3 comprises 14 residues. Between the trimmed V and J ends, which lost 6 bases and 7 bases, there was a span of 13 bases. CDR3 nucleotide sequence: TGTGCCAGCAGCCCCGGTCGGCGAAATTCACCCCTCCACTTT. This encodes CASSPGRRNSPLHF.

The rearrangement uses TRBV28 and TRBJ1-2; D perhaps matches TRBD1 (5 bases). V lost 3 bases to trimming and J lost 4 bases, with 15 bases between them. In germline, CDR1 is MDHEN, CDR2 SYDVKM. The CDR3 has 15 amino acids. CDR3 amino acids: CASSLTDTNFYGYTF. The CDR3 bases are TGTGCCAGCAGTTTGACGGACACAAATTTCTATGGCTACACCTTC.

The chain is built from TRBV29-1 and TRBJ2-7, with D maybe TRBD2 (6 bases). Looked up from germline, CDR1 is SQVTM and CDR2 is ANQGSEA. The CDR3 loop spans 12 amino acids. Trimming left V 4 bases short and J 2 bases short, with 9 bases between. The CDR3 sequence is CSVVAGPYEQYF. CDR3 in DNA: TGCAGCGTTGTGGCGGGACCCTACGAGCAGTACTTC.

This clonotype was seen repeatedly, ten times or more. The chain joins TRBV7-8 to TRBJ2-3; 9 nucleotides agree with TRBD2. Germline lookup yields CDR1 SGHVS and CDR2 FQNEAQ. Germline trimming cut 1 base from V and 5 bases from J; bases unmatched to any gene: 10. This CDR3 has 17 residues. In nucleotides, the CDR3 is TGTGCCAGCAGCTTAGAAGCTAGCGGGACCCTTGGAGATACGCAGTATTTT. Amino acids: CASSLEASGTLGDTQYF.

This clonotype was counted between two and nine times. The chain uses TRBV4-2 and TRBJ1-1; D remains unclear. The V end was cut by 2 bases, the J end by 5 bases, with 9 bases between. Looked up from germline, CDR1 is LGHNA and CDR2 is YNFKEQ. The CDR3 spans 13 residues. The chain's CDR3 is CASSQFSKTEAFF. DNA of the CDR3: TGTGCCAGCAGCCAATTCTCGAAAACTGAAGCTTTCTTT.

About this clonotype: A much more abundant neighbour one base away suggests this may be a read error. V gene TRBV5-6 combines with J gene TRBJ2-7; TRBD2 matches 11 bases. The germline CDR1 and CDR2 sequences are SGHDT and YYEEEE. Trimming took 6 bases from V and 5 from J; bases not matched to a gene: 10. The CDR3 runs 15 residues. Written as DNA, the CDR3 is TGTGCCAGCACCAAACGATCGACTAGCGGGAACGAGCAGTACTTC. Translated, it gives CASTKRSTSGNEQYF.

V gene TRBV29-1 combines with J gene TRBJ2-7; maybe TRBD2 (5 bases). This CDR3 is built from 12 residues. Germline CDR1 is SQVTM and CDR2 is ANQGSEA. Trimming shortened V by 4 bases and J by 2 bases, and 9 bases separated the two germline ends. In nucleotides, the CDR3 is TGCAGCGTTGGAGCCGGGACCTACGAGCAGTACTTC. Protein product: CSVGAGTYEQYF.

The chain is built from TRBV29-1 and TRBJ2-1; 9 bases fit TRBD1. CDR1 is SQVTM and CDR2 is ANQGSEA in the germline V gene. This CDR3 region has 15 residues. V lost 2 bases, J lost 4 bases, and 6 bases stayed unmatched. The CDR3 sequence: CSVERRDRAYNEQFF. In nucleotides, the CDR3 is TGCAGCGTTGAACGGAGGGACAGGGCTTACAATGAGCAGTTCTTC.

This clonotype was counted ten times or more. The V call is TRBV12-3 or TRBV12-4, the J call TRBJ2-5, with a possible D match to TRBD1 (6 bases). The V gene lost 4 bases and the J gene lost 5 bases, with 17 bases spanning the gap. The CDR3 sequence is 15 residues long. Here the CDR3 reads CASSYATGLRETQYF. DNA of the CDR3: TGTGCCAGCAGTTACGCTACAGGGTTGAGGGAGACCCAGTACTTC.

The CDR3 spells CASSRRLAAQSTQYF. CDR3 nucleotide sequence: TGTGCCAGCAGTCGGAGACTAGCCGCTCAAAGTACGCAGTATTTT. This sequence joins TRBV12-3 or TRBV12-4 and TRBJ2-3, with 7 nucleotides matching TRBD2. The CDR3 sequence is 15 residues long. V lost 5 bases, J lost 8 bases, and 13 bases stayed unmatched.

V gene TRBV5-1 combines with J gene TRBJ1-6; 7 bases match TRBD1. The CDR3 has 16 amino acids. The V gene's germline CDR1 is SGHRS and CDR2 YFSETQ. V was clipped by 1 base and J by 5 bases; unmatched bases: 6. The CDR3 is CASSLTGTANNSPLHF. CDR3 in DNA: TGCGCCAGCAGCTTGACCGGGACAGCCAATAATTCACCCCTCCACTTT. Using reference TRBV5-1 and TRBJ1-6 for the parts outside the CDR3, the full variable domain is KAGVTQTPRYLIKTRGQQVTLSCSPISGHRSVSWYQQTPGQGLQFLFEYFSETQRNKGNFPGRFSGRQFSNSRSEMNVSTLELGDSALYLCASSLTGTANNSPLHFGNGTRLTVT.

This clonotype occurred many times. This chain uses TRBV5-4 with TRBJ2-1; 7 nucleotides align to TRBD2. The germline V gene encodes CDR1 SGHNT and CDR2 YYREEE (reference sequence). V trimming: 4 bases; J trimming: 7 bases; junction bases outside the gene matches: 11. The CDR3 runs to 15 residues. DNA for the CDR3: TGTGCCAGCAGCACCTCAGCGGGATTTGATAATGAGCAGTTCTTC. It encodes CASSTSAGFDNEQFF. Variable domain in full (rest from reference TRBV5-4 and TRBJ2-1): ETGVTQSPTHLIKTRGQQVTLRCSSQSGHNTVSWYQQALGQGPQFIFQYYREEENGRGNFPPRFSGLQFPNYSSELNVNALELDDSALYLCASSTSAGFDNEQFFGPGTRLTVL.

The rearrangement links TRBV20-1 to TRBJ2-2, with D possibly being TRBD1 or TRBD2 (5 bases each). The CDR3 is made up of 16 amino acids. Trimming removed 4 bases from V and 5 bases from J, with 20 bases in between. The germline gives CDR1 DFQATT, CDR2 SNEGSKA (reference sequence). CDR3 nucleotides: TGCAGTGCTACCCTTCTTGGGGGTTCAGTAACCGGGGAGCTGTTTTTT. It is translated as CSATLLGGSVTGELFF.

This chain joins TRBV9 and TRBJ1-1, with a tentative D call TRBD1 (5 bases). V was pared by 3 bases and J by 1 base, with 19 bases between. The V gene's germline CDR1 is SGDLS and CDR2 YYNGEE. The CDR3 consists of 17 residues. The CDR3 protein is CASSAPSRDLRNTEAFF. In DNA form, the CDR3 reads TGTGCCAGCAGCGCCCCGAGCAGGGATCTTAGGAACACTGAAGCTTTCTTT.

This clonotype was counted at least ten times. The V and J genes are TRBV7-2 and TRBJ1-1; no reliable D call. The CDR3 covers 13 residues. The germline V and J ends were trimmed by 8 bases and 5 bases, with 15 bases remaining between them. The germline V gene encodes CDR1 SGHTA and CDR2 FQGNSA. In DNA form, the CDR3 reads TGTGCCAGCTTACGGGAGATTAAAACTGAAGCTTTCTTT. It yields the protein CASLREIKTEAFF.

In its sample, this clonotype was seen a few times. This chain joins TRBV29-1 and TRBJ1-1; D unresolved. Trimming left V 6 bases short and J 5 bases short, with 19 bases between. Germline CDR1 reads SQVTM; CDR2 reads ANQGSEA. The CDR3 covers 14 residues. This CDR3 reads CSVTKTGMMTEAFF. Written as DNA, the CDR3 is TGCAGCGTCACTAAGACCGGTATGATGACTGAAGCTTTCTTT. Looking up the rest from reference TRBV29-1 and TRBJ1-1 gives the full variable domain: SAVISQKPSRDICQRGTSLTIQCQVDSQVTMMFWYRQQPGQSLTLIATANQGSEATYESGFVIDKFPISRPNLTFSTLTVSNMSPEDSSIYLCSVTKTGMMTEAFFGQGTRLTVV.

This clonotype came up once. The chain joins TRBV19 to TRBJ1-2, with TRBD1 as a possible D gene (5 bases). Germline CDR1 and CDR2: LNHDA and SQIVND (reference sequence). The CDR3 consists of 15 residues. Trimming removed 3 bases from V and 4 bases from J, with 15 bases in between. As DNA, the CDR3 is TGTGCCAGTAGTATCAAACAGGCCGCCCGCTATGGCTACACCTTC. Translation: CASSIKQAARYGYTF. The full variable domain, rest sourced from reference TRBV19 and TRBJ1-2, is DGGITQSPKYLFRKEGQNVTLSCEQNLNHDAMYWYRQDPGQGLRLIYYSQIVNDFQKGDIAEGYSVSREKKESFPLTVTSAQKNPTAFYLCASSIKQAARYGYTFGSGTRLTVV.

In this sample, this clonotype turned up a few times. The chain recombines TRBV5-6 with TRBJ1-5; 9 bases line up with TRBD1. Trimming at V came to 4 bases and at J to 1 base, leaving 6 bases not matched to a gene. Germline assignment: CDR1 SGHDT and CDR2 YYEEEE. CDR3 length: 16 residues. This CDR3 reads CASSVYRGQSNQPQHF. The CDR3 DNA sequence: TGTGCCAGCAGCGTCTACAGGGGGCAAAGCAATCAGCCCCAGCATTTT. The variable domain in full, completed from reference TRBV5-6 and TRBJ1-5, reads DAGVTQSPTHLIKTRGQQVTLRCSPKSGHDTVSWYQQALGQGPQFIFQYYEEEERQRGNFPDRFSGHQFPNYSSELNVNALLLGDSALYLCASSVYRGQSNQPQHFGDGTRLSIL.

This clonotype appeared a few times. The chain links TRBV4-1 to TRBJ1-2; 7 nucleotides align to TRBD1. Germline V gene lookup returns CDR1 MGHRA and CDR2 YSYEKL. The trim removed 0 bases at V and 4 bases at J, leaving 8 bases unmatched. The CDR3 sequence is 16 residues long. CDR3 region: CASSQDQGGIFYGYTF. The CDR3, as DNA: TGCGCCAGCAGCCAAGATCAAGGGGGCATTTTCTATGGCTACACCTTC.

The rearrangement links TRBV12-3 or TRBV12-4 to TRBJ2-3; 9 bases map to TRBD2. The CDR3 has 17 residues. V was clipped by 2 bases and J by 0 bases; unmatched bases: 6. CDR3 region: CASSLRLAGFSTDTQYF. In DNA form, the CDR3 reads TGTGCCAGCAGTTTACGCCTAGCGGGGTTTAGCACAGATACGCAGTATTTT.

This clonotype has ten or more counts. The rearrangement uses TRBV12-3 or TRBV12-4 and TRBJ2-3; TRBD2 might be the D (5 bases). This CDR3 is 12 amino acids long. The V gene lost 3 bases and the J gene lost 10 bases, with 11 bases spanning the gap. CDR3 sequence: CASSFRGKAQYF. CDR3 coding DNA: TGTGCCAGCAGTTTTCGGGGTAAAGCGCAGTATTTT.

This chain links TRBV10-3 with TRBJ2-7, with 7 bases fitting TRBD1. CDR3 length: 15 amino acids. V lost 3 bases, J lost 2 bases, and 7 bases stayed unmatched. Germline CDR1 is ENHRY and CDR2 is SYGVKD. The DNA for the CDR3 is TGTGCCATCAGTGACTACGACAGGGTAGCCTACGAGCAGTACTTC. Protein sequence: CAISDYDRVAYEQYF.

As concerns this clonotype: One base away lies a much larger clone, so this may be a sequencing read error. This chain joins TRBV7-8 and TRBJ1-1; TRBD1 matches at 7 bases. CDR1 and CDR2 from the germline V gene are SGHVS and FQNEAQ. The CDR3 spans 16 residues. The CDR3: CTSTTGTDNMNTEAFF. The CDR3 coding sequence is TGTACCAGCACCACCGGGACAGATAATATGAACACTGAAGCTTTCTTT.

This clonotype has more than one count but fewer than ten. This chain uses TRBV28 with TRBJ2-3, with 10 positions matching TRBD2. This CDR3 spans 18 amino acids. Unmatched junction bases numbered 14, after V lost 4 bases and J lost 4 bases. The V gene's germline CDR1 is MDHEN and CDR2 SYDVKM. The CDR3 DNA follows: TGTGCCAGCAGTTCCCCTATACCGGCTAGCGGGAGCCCAGATACGCAGTATTTT. Its protein is CASSSPIPASGSPDTQYF.